A selection of T cell receptor beta chains follows, all from one sample in a study of long-term antiretroviral therapy in people with HIV. Sequencing used immunoSEQ multiplex PCR; TCRdb keeps in-frame clones, though not all of them. The table has tens of thousands of clones, roughly four fifths seen once; the top ten hold 13%. The input for sequencing was unsorted PBMCs, taken 0.3 years after starting antiretroviral therapy. The receptor source for this set is a man younger than 35 with HIV. Both conserved end residues are part of each CDR3. The D gene is left open where the match is weak.

j_call | d_call | v_call | cdr3_nt | cdr3_aa
TRBJ1-6 | NA | TRBV7-2 | TGTGCCAGCAGCTCCCGTCTTTATAATTCACCCCTCCACTTT | CASSSRLYNSPLHF
TRBJ2-7 | NA | TRBV27 | TGTGCCAGCAGTTTTCAGGGACCTGCCTACGAGCAGTACTTC | CASSFQGPAYEQYF
TRBJ2-7 | NA | TRBV27 | TGTGCCAGCAGTCCTACAGGGGAGGTTACGAGTGAGCAGTACTTC | CASSPTGEVTSEQYF
TRBJ2-1 | TRBD2 | TRBV7-7 | TGTGCTAGCAGCCCGGGGGTAGCGGGAGAGGCCTATGAGCAGTTCTTC | CASSPGVAGEAYEQFF
TRBJ2-1 | TRBD2 | TRBV19 | TGTGCCAGTAGTCCCGGACTAGCGGGAGAGTGGTCCTACAATGAGCAGTTCTTC | CASSPGLAGEWSYNEQFF
TRBJ2-1 | NA | TRBV4-1 | TGCGCCAGCAGCCAAGATCGTCTCGTCGGGAGTAGAGATGAGCAGTTCTTC | CASSQDRLVGSRDEQFF
TRBJ2-5 | NA | TRBV30 | TGTGCCTGGAGTGCCGGGGTGGGGACCCAGTACTTC | CAWSAGVGTQYF
TRBJ1-4 | NA | TRBV5-4 | TGTGCCAGCAGCTTTGACAGGAGGGAAAAACTGTTTTTT | CASSFDRREKLFF
TRBJ2-7 | TRBD2 | TRBV28 | TGTGCCAGCAGTCCCGCGGATCTACTAGCGGGAGGAACCTACGAGCAGTACTTC | CASSPADLLAGGTYEQYF
TRBJ2-3 | TRBD2 | TRBV19 | TGTGCCAGTAGTATGCCCCCCGGACTAGCGGTGAACACAGATACGCAGTATTTT | CASSMPPGLAVNTDTQYF
TRBJ2-7 | NA | TRBV2 | TGTGCCAGCAGTGAAAATAGGGCAGGGTTCCACGAGCAGTACTTC | CASSENRAGFHEQYF
TRBJ1-2 | NA | TRBV13 | TGTGCCAGCAGCTTAGTCGTGGACCCGGGGGGCTACACCTTC | CASSLVVDPGGYTF
TRBJ2-4 | NA | TRBV7-2 | TGTGCCAGCAGCTTAATCGGGACTGGACTAAACATAGCCAAAAACATTCAGTACTTC | CASSLIGTGLNIAKNIQYF
TRBJ2-7 | TRBD1 | TRBV7-2 | TGTGCCAGCAGCTTATCCGGACAGGGTTACGAGCAGTACTTC | CASSLSGQGYEQYF
TRBJ1-1 | NA | TRBV10-3 | TGTGCCTCGGACGAGGGGCAGAACACTGAAGCTTTCTTT | CASDEGQNTEAFF
TRBJ2-7 | NA | TRBV7-9 | TGTGCCAGCAGCTGGCGTTACCGCGACGAGCAGTACTTC | CASSWRYRDEQYF
TRBJ2-7 | NA | TRBV7-2 | TGTGCCAGCCGGGGGGCCAAGATTAACGAGCAGTACTTC | CASRGAKINEQYF
TRBJ1-5 | NA | TRBV12-1 | TGTGCCAGCAGCTGCAAGGGTCTTGGACAGCCCCAGCATTTT | CASSCKGLGQPQHF
TRBJ1-5 | NA | TRBV4-1 | TGCGCCAGCAGCCTAAGCCCGAATCAGCCCCAGCATTTT | CASSLSPNQPQHF
TRBJ1-5 | NA | TRBV19 | TGTGCCAGCCAGACTGGCAATCAGCCCCAGCATTTT | CASQTGNQPQHF
TRBJ1-2 | NA | TRBV18 | TGTGCCAGCTCACCGGTGGCAGGGGACTACACCTTC | CASSPVAGDYTF
TRBJ2-3 | NA | TRBV10-3 | TGTGCCACCACCACTAGGTTTTCTACAGATACGCAGTATTTT | CATTTRFSTDTQYF
TRBJ1-4 | NA | TRBV10-3 | TGTGCCATCAGTGAGTCGGTAGGGAGACAGCCTGATGAAAAACTGTTTTTT | CAISESVGRQPDEKLFF